This T cell receptor beta chain was obtained from a study of technical replicates of blood from a handful of donors. Repertoires were generated with immunoSEQ multiplex PCR, while TCRdb's copy carries only in-frame clones and drops some. The sample lists tens of thousands of clones, less than 99% occurring once. The V and J ends lost 1 base and 1 base respectively, with 7 bases between them. The CDR3 spans 14 residues. In germline, CDR1 is KGHSH, CDR2 LQKENI. Input material: T cells isolated from PBMCs. V is TRBV18 and J is TRBJ1-1; no reliable D call. The sequence was collected from a human donor in good health. The CDR3 spells CASSPLPGNTEAFF. The CDR3 DNA sequence: TGTGCCAGCTCACCACTACCAGGGAACACTGAAGCTTTCTTT.